Reported below is one TCR beta chain. Assay: immunoSEQ multiplex PCR; the TCRdb copy retains only in-frame clones and omits some. The sample lists approximately 50,000 clones, roughly 83% occurring once. The sample belongs to a study of OX40 agonist ivuxolimab in advanced cancers. CDR3 length: 15 amino acids. V shed 6 bases and J shed 1 base, with 13 bases lying between them. Per germline, CDR1 MNHNS and CDR2 SASEGT. The material sequenced was CD4+ or CD8+ T cells sorted from blood, taken in a trial of the OX40 agonist ivuxolimab. The clonotype originates from an adult with an advanced solid tumor such as melanoma, head and neck, liver or kidney cancer. This chain links TRBV6-1 with TRBJ1-5; perhaps TRBD1 as D (5 bases). CDR3 protein: CASRITGTSNQPQHF. Here the CDR3 DNA reads TGTGCCAGCAGGATTACAGGTACAAGCAATCAGCCCCAGCATTTT.